This is a list of T cell receptor beta chains from one sample in a study of control samples from healthy donors and cancer patients. TCRdb's copy holds only in-frame clones and misses some; the assay was immunoSEQ multiplex PCR. The sample records under 110,000 clones, around 89% being singletons. Sequencing was carried out using blood. Source of these receptors: a man aged 25-40 years in good health. CDR3s include the opening cysteine and the closing phenylalanine or tryptophan. A D gene is named only where the DNA matches it firmly. Size is omitted from some rows. Given values are once, few, many or a class for expanded clones.

TRBJ2-2	TRBV19	-	-	16	CASIAGWGLGTGELFF	TGTGCCAGTATAGCAGGATGGGGGTTGGGCACCGGGGAGCTGTTTTTT
TRBJ2-7	TRBV9	once	-	12	CASSGLTYEQYF	TGTGCCAGCAGTGGATTGACCTACGAGCAGTACTTC
TRBJ1-6	TRBV6-5	-	-	14	CASSSDNNNSPLHF	TGTGCCAGCAGTTCGGACAACAACAATTCACCCCTCCACTTT
TRBJ1-2	TRBV24-1	-	-	13	CATSGQGGYGYTF	TGTGCCACCAGTGGGCAGGGAGGGTATGGCTACACCTTC
TRBJ1-1	TRBV27	-	-	13	CATSFRSGTEAFF	TGTGCCACCTCTTTTCGGTCGGGAACTGAAGCTTTCTTT
TRBJ1-1	TRBV3-1/TRBV3-2	-	-	12	CASSQEVGGAFF	TGTGCCAGCAGCCAAGAAGTCGGTGGAGCTTTCTTT
TRBJ2-2	TRBV6-2/TRBV6-3	-	TRBD2	18	CASSPRTSGSIDTGELFF	TGTGCCAGCAGCCCCCGGACTAGCGGGAGCATAGACACCGGGGAGCTGTTTTTT
TRBJ2-1	TRBV11-1	once	-	14	CASSTTTGYNEQFF	TGTGCCAGCAGCACCACGACAGGTTACAATGAGCAGTTCTTC
TRBJ2-2	TRBV5-8	-	-	15	CASSFGIDRTTWLFF	TGTGCCAGCAGCTTTGGAATAGACCGGACAACATGGCTGTTTTTT
TRBJ1-6	TRBV3-1/TRBV3-2	-	-	14	CASSPSSYNSPLHF	TGTGCCAGCAGCCCGAGCTCCTATAATTCACCCCTCCACTTT
TRBJ1-3	TRBV18	-	-	15	CASSPWEDSGNTIYF	TGTGCCAGCTCACCATGGGAAGACTCTGGAAACACCATATATTTT
TRBJ1-5	TRBV11-2	-	-	15	CASSLLGEANQPQHF	TGTGCCAGCAGCTTATTAGGGGAGGCCAATCAGCCCCAGCATTTT
TRBJ1-5	TRBV2	few	-	15	CASSEGYGRGQPQHF	TGTGCCAGCAGTGAAGGTTACGGGAGAGGGCAGCCCCAGCATTTT
TRBJ2-7	TRBV12-3/TRBV12-4	-	TRBD2	12	CASSQPTSLQYF	TGTGCCAGCAGCCAGCCGACTAGCCTGCAGTACTTC
TRBJ1-1	TRBV28	-	-	14	CASSFDRRDTEAFF	TGTGCCAGCAGTTTCGATCGGCGGGACACTGAAGCTTTCTTT
TRBJ2-5	TRBV7-9	-	-	14	CASSLSGGKETQYF	TGTGCCAGCAGCTTATCCGGGGGTAAAGAGACCCAGTACTTC
TRBJ2-3	TRBV10-1	-	-	14	CASSDRASTDTQYF	TGCGCCAGCAGTGATCGGGCTAGCACAGATACGCAGTATTTT
TRBJ2-4	TRBV28	-	TRBD2	17	CASSPRAPGGAKNIQYF	TGTGCCAGCAGTCCAAGGGCCCCGGGAGGGGCCAAAAACATTCAGTACTTC
TRBJ2-4	TRBV2	-	TRBD2	16	CASRGGLAGGKNIQYF	TGTGCCAGCAGGGGCGGACTAGCGGGGGGGAAAAACATTCAGTACTTC
TRBJ2-2	TRBV3-1/TRBV3-2	-	-	16	CASSHYGDINTGELFF	TGTGCCAGCAGCCATTACGGTGACATCAACACCGGGGAGCTGTTTTTT
TRBJ2-2	TRBV19	once	TRBD2	19	CASSIGGVLAGERTGELFF	TGTGCCAGTAGTATAGGAGGGGTACTAGCGGGGGAGAGGACCGGGGAGCTGTTTTTT
TRBJ1-6	TRBV3-1/TRBV3-2	once	-	13	CASSQAAAVLLHF	TGTGCCAGCAGCCAAGCTGCGGCAGTCTTACTCCACTTT
TRBJ1-5	TRBV19	-	-	14	CASSTPGVLQPQHF	TGTGCCAGTAGTACCCCAGGGGTTTTGCAGCCCCAGCATTTT
TRBJ2-1	TRBV19	once	-	12	CASSFGTNEQFF	TGTGCCAGTAGTTTCGGGACTAATGAGCAGTTCTTC
TRBJ2-6	TRBV9	few	-	15	CASSVGSAGANVLTF	TGTGCCAGCAGCGTAGGCAGCGCTGGGGCCAACGTCCTGACTTTC
TRBJ1-1	TRBV2	-	-	13	CASSELVVNEAFF	TGTGCCAGCAGTGAATTGGTCGTAAATGAAGCTTTCTTT
TRBJ1-4	TRBV19	-	TRBD1	13	CATQGAPNEKLFF	TGTGCCACACAGGGGGCGCCTAATGAAAAACTGTTTTTT
TRBJ1-3	TRBV2	-	TRBD1	15	CASRRGQGAGNTIYF	TGTGCCAGCAGGCGGGGACAGGGGGCTGGAAACACCATATATTTT
TRBJ1-2	TRBV24-1	-	-	24	CATSDLAFRNSTPVGHPKRNGYTF	TGTGCCACCAGTGATTTGGCGTTCCGAAACTCCACGCCGGTAGGACACCCGAAAAGAAACGGCTACACCTTC
TRBJ2-2	TRBV2	-	TRBD2	19	CASSKGLAGGQAGTGELFF	TGTGCCAGCAGTAAGGGACTAGCGGGGGGCCAAGCAGGCACCGGGGAGCTGTTTTTT
TRBJ2-5	TRBV4-1	-	TRBD1	17	CASSDRDRGNFGETQYF	TGCGCCAGCAGCGACCGGGACAGGGGAAATTTCGGAGAGACCCAGTACTTC
TRBJ1-1	TRBV11-2	-	-	15	CASSLAGNVNTEAFF	TGTGCCAGCAGCTTAGCGGGAAACGTGAACACTGAAGCTTTCTTT
TRBJ2-1	TRBV11-3	-	-	11	CASSLVYEQFF	TGTGCCAGCAGCTTAGTGTATGAGCAGTTCTTC
TRBJ2-5	TRBV5-4	-	-	14	CASSKTANQETQYF	TGTGCCAGCAGCAAAACGGCGAACCAAGAGACCCAGTACTTC
TRBJ1-5	TRBV5-5	-	-	15	CASSLNSWGNQPQHF	TGTGCCAGCAGCCTCAACTCTTGGGGCAATCAGCCCCAGCATTTT
TRBJ1-1	TRBV10-1	-	-	14	CASSESRARTEAFF	TGCGCCAGCAGTGAGTCCAGAGCCCGTACTGAAGCTTTCTTT
TRBJ2-5	TRBV5-5	-	-	17	CASKDERTGNFGETQYF	TGTGCCAGCAAGGATGAGCGAACAGGGAATTTCGGAGAGACCCAGTACTTC